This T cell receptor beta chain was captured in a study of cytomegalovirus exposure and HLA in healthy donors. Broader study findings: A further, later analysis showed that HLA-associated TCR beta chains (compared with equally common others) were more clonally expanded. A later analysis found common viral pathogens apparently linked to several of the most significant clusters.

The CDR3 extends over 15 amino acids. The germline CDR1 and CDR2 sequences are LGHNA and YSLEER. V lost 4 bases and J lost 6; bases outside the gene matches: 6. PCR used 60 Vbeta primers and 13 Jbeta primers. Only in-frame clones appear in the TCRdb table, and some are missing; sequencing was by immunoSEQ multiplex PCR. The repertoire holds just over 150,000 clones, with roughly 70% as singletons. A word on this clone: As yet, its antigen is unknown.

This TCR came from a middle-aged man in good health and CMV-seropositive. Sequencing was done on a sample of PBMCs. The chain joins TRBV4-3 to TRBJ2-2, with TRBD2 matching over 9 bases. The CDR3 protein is CASSLLAGLSGELFF. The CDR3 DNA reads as TGCGCCAGCAGCCTCCTAGCGGGGCTGTCCGGGGAGCTGTTTTTT.